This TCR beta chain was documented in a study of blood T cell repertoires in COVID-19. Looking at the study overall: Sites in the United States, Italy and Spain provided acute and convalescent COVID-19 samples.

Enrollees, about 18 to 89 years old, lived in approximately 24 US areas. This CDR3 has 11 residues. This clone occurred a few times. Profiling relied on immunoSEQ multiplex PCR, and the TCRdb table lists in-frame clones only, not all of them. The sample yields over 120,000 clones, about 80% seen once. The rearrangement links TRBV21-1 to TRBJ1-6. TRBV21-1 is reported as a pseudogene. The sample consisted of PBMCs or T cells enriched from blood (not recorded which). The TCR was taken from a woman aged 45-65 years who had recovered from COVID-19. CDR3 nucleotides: TGTGCCAGCAGCATAAATTCACCCCTCCACTTT. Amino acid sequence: CASSINSPLHF.